The 18 T cell receptor beta chains below come from one sample, sequenced in a study of immune cell composition in non-small cell lung cancer. Profiling relied on immunoSEQ multiplex PCR, and the TCRdb table lists in-frame clones only, not all of them. The sample lists roughly 4,000 clones, 60% to 75% occurring once. Sequenced: lung tumor tissue. The receptors derive from a human donor with non-small cell lung cancer.

In its sample, this clone is large. The CDR3 loop reads CASTYLGDNYGYTF. The CDR3 coding sequence is TGTGCCAGCACCTATCTAGGGGATAACTATGGCTACACCTTC. The genes are TRBV28 and TRBJ1-2, with a possible D match to TRBD1 (5 bases). The V and J ends lost 7 bases and 1 base respectively, with 13 bases between them. There are 14 residues in the CDR3. Germline assignment: CDR1 MDHEN and CDR2 SYDVKM.

V and J are TRBV19 and TRBJ1-2; TRBD1 aligns across 8 bases. The germline CDR1 and CDR2 sequences are LNHDA and SQIVND (reference sequence). J was trimmed by 1 base and V by 5 bases; bases with no gene match: 3. The CDR3 contains 14 residues. The DNA for the CDR3 is TGTGCCAGTAGTCTCGGACAGGGTAACTATGGCTACACCTTC. It translates to CASSLGQGNYGYTF.

This chain uses TRBV7-2 with TRBJ2-5, with unresolved D. CDR1 SGHTA and CDR2 FQGNSA come from the germline V gene. The germline V and J ends were trimmed by 1 base and 0 bases, with 12 bases remaining between them. The CDR3 is 16 residues long. CDR3 protein: CASSLVGGVYQETQYF. In DNA, the CDR3 is TGTGCCAGCAGCTTAGTTGGTGGGGTTTACCAAGAGACCCAGTACTTC. The variable domain in full, with the rest retrieved from reference TRBV7-2 and TRBJ2-5, is GAGVSQSPSNKVTEKGKDVELRCDPISGHTALYWYRQSLGQGLEFLIYFQGNSAPDKSGLPSDRFSAERTGGSVSTLTIQRTQQEDSAVYLCASSLVGGVYQETQYFGPGTRLLVL.

The chain carries TRBV29-1 and TRBJ1-6, with D unclear. CDR1 is SQVTM and CDR2 is ANQGSEA in the germline V gene. This CDR3 spans 13 amino acids. V shed 6 bases and J shed 7 bases, with 13 bases lying between them. The CDR3 DNA reads TGCAGCGTGAGGGAATTTCTAAATTCACCCCTCCACTTT. It translates to CSVREFLNSPLHF.

V and J are TRBV6-5 and TRBJ2-7; D gene ambiguous. Trimming took off 4 bases at V and 2 bases at J, with 9 bases between the two ends. The CDR3 sequence is 13 residues long. Germline loops: CDR1 MNHEY, CDR2 SVGAGI. CDR3 in amino acids: CASSSASTYEQYF. Here the CDR3 DNA reads TGTGCCAGCAGTTCGGCATCCACCTACGAGCAGTACTTC.

The CDR3 loop reads CASSPGTGASYEQYF. The DNA for the CDR3 is TGTGCCAGCAGCCCCGGGACAGGGGCCTCCTACGAGCAGTACTTC. This sequence joins TRBV13 and TRBJ2-7, with 10 nucleotides matching TRBD1. In germline, CDR1 is PRHDT, CDR2 FYEKMQ (reference sequence). CDR3 length equals 15 residues. V was pared by 5 bases and J by 0 bases, with 4 bases of the junction left unmatched.

The chain combines TRBV4-3 with TRBJ2-2, with D unclear. The V and J ends lost 0 bases and 4 bases respectively, with 3 bases between them. Looked up from germline, CDR1 is LGHNA and CDR2 is YSLEER. The CDR3 has 13 amino acids. This CDR3 is CASSQDPTGELFF. CDR3 nucleotides: TGCGCCAGCAGCCAAGATCCCACCGGGGAGCTGTTTTTT.

The V and J genes are TRBV5-1 and TRBJ2-1; D is undetermined. The CDR3 contains 13 residues. The V and J ends lost 0 bases and 7 bases respectively, with 8 bases between them. Per the germline V gene, CDR1 is SGHRS and CDR2 is YFSETQ. CDR3 protein: CASSLDPGNEQFF. CDR3 DNA sequence: TGCGCCAGCAGCTTGGATCCTGGGAATGAGCAGTTCTTC.

The chain carries TRBV7-2 and TRBJ2-1; TRBD2 matches at 7 bases. CDR3 length: 15 residues. Germline CDR1 SGHTA, CDR2 FQGNSA. V lost 3 bases, J lost 12 bases, and 14 bases stayed unmatched. The CDR3 DNA follows: TGTGCCAGCAGCTTCTTAGCGGGTAGTTTGGGGGGGCAGTTCTTC. Its translation: CASSFLAGSLGGQFF.

The gene calls are TRBV7-2 and TRBJ2-1; 9 nucleotides agree with TRBD1. Germline trimming cut 2 bases from V and 4 bases from J; bases unmatched to any gene: 12. The germline gives CDR1 SGHTA, CDR2 FQGNSA. This CDR3 spans 18 amino acids. In DNA form, the CDR3 reads TGTGCCAGCAGCTTATGGGACAGGGTGCACTATGATTACAATGAGCAGTTCTTC. This codes for CASSLWDRVHYDYNEQFF.

This clone came up once. Germline and junction disagree at one end, which may indicate a read error. The chain joins TRBV7-2 to TRBJ2-7, with 7 bases lining up with TRBD2. The CDR3 spans 12 residues. Germline V gene sequence: CDR1 SGHTA, CDR2 FQGNSA. For the CDR3, the DNA is TGTGCCAGCACCTTACTCGGGGGGGAGCAGTACTTC. It specifies CASTLLGGEQYF.

This sequence joins TRBV27 and TRBJ2-7, with D hard to call. In germline, CDR1 is MNHEY, CDR2 SMNVEV (reference sequence). The CDR3 is 14 residues long. V dropped 6 bases and J dropped 3 bases, with 15 bases sitting between them. CDR3 sequence (DNA): TGTGCCAGCAGGCTACGACTCGATTTCTACGAGCAGTACTTC. The encoded protein is CASRLRLDFYEQYF.

The chain recombines TRBV4-3 with TRBJ2-6; tentative D call: TRBD1 (6 bases). Per germline, CDR1 LGHNA and CDR2 YSLEER. CDR3 size: 14 residues. V gave up 6 bases and J gave up 7 bases, with 13 bases separating them. The DNA for the CDR3 is TGCGCCAGCAGTATTACAGGGAAAGCCAACGTCCTGACTTTC. Residues: CASSITGKANVLTF.

This clone was recorded only once. V is TRBV4-2 and J is TRBJ2-1; possible D gene TRBD2, 5 bases. Trimming removed 0 bases from V and 7 bases from J, with 13 bases in between. From germline, CDR1 is LGHNA and CDR2 YNFKEQ. This CDR3 region has 15 residues. This CDR3 is CASSQDLWEMNEQFF. The CDR3 DNA sequence: TGTGCCAGCAGCCAAGACCTGTGGGAGATGAATGAGCAGTTCTTC.

The chain has TRBV9 and TRBJ1-2, with 7 bases identical to TRBD1. This CDR3 contains 16 residues. Germline V lookup: CDR1 SGDLS, CDR2 YYNGEE. After removal of 0 bases from V and 7 bases from J, the junction contained 12 bases not matched to a gene. DNA for the CDR3: TGTGCCAGCAGCGTAGGCCAGGGGGTCGGAGAAGCTGGCTACACCTTC. As protein: CASSVGQGVGEAGYTF.

The chain employs TRBV7-2 and TRBJ2-7; D remains unclear. Trimming stripped 1 base from V and 1 base from J, with 11 bases between. Germline CDR1 is SGHTA and CDR2 is FQGNSA. The CDR3 length is 15 residues. CDR3 in DNA: TGTGCCAGCAGCTTAGGGGGAAGAGGATCCTACGAGCAGTACTTC. Translated, it gives CASSLGGRGSYEQYF. Complete variable domain (other parts from reference TRBV7-2 and TRBJ2-7): GAGVSQSPSNKVTEKGKDVELRCDPISGHTALYWYRQSLGQGLEFLIYFQGNSAPDKSGLPSDRFSAERTGGSVSTLTIQRTQQEDSAVYLCASSLGGRGSYEQYFGPGTRLTVT.

In this sample, this clone turned up once. The genes are TRBV19 and TRBJ2-6; D uncertain. The CDR3 covers 16 residues. From germline, CDR1 is LNHDA and CDR2 SQIVND (reference sequence). Trimming took off 3 bases at V and 3 bases at J, with 12 bases between the two ends. This CDR3 reads CASSMVRGRGANVLTF. The CDR3 bases are TGTGCCAGTAGTATGGTCCGAGGTCGTGGGGCCAACGTCCTGACTTTC.

The rearrangement uses TRBV7-3 and TRBJ2-5, with 8 nucleotides matching TRBD2. Per germline, CDR1 SGHTA and CDR2 FQGTGA. Trimming at V came to 5 bases and at J to 5 bases, leaving 10 bases not matched to a gene. The CDR3 extends over 15 amino acids. Here the CDR3 DNA reads TGTGCCAGCAGCGCCTCAGGACTAGCCTTGGAGACCCAGTACTTC. Protein product: CASSASGLALETQYF. The variable domain in full, with the rest retrieved from reference TRBV7-3 and TRBJ2-5, is GAGVSQTPSNKVTEKGKYVELRCDPISGHTALYWYRQSLGQGPEFLIYFQGTGAADDSGLPNDRFFAVRPEGSVSTLKIQRTERGDSAVYLCASSASGLALETQYFGPGTRLLVL.